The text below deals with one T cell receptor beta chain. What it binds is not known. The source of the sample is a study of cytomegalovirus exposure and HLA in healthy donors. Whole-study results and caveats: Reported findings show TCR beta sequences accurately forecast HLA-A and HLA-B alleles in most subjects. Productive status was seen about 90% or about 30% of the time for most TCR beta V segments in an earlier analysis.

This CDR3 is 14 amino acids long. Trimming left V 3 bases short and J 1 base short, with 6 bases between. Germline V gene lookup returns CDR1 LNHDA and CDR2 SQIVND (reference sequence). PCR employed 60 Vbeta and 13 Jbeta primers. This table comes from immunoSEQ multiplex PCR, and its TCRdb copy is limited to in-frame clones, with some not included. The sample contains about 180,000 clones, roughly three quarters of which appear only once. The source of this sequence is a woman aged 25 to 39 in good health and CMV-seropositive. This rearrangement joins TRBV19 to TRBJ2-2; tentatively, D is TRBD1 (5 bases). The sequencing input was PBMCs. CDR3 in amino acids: CASSIQGNTGELFF. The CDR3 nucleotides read TGTGCCAGTAGTATCCAGGGGAACACCGGGGAGCTGTTTTTT.